This passage covers 16 T cell receptor beta chains from one sample sequenced in a study of technical replicates of blood from several donors. Repertoires were generated with immunoSEQ multiplex PCR, while TCRdb's copy carries only in-frame clones and drops some. The data contain some 74,000 clones, more than 90% of them singletons. The specimen was T cells isolated from PBMCs. The receptor set was obtained from a human donor in good health.

J is TRBJ1-4 and V is TRBV11-2; TRBD1 matches at 9 bases. The CDR3 totals 15 residues. Germline V gene data show CDR1 as SGHAT and CDR2 as FQNNGV. V shed 3 bases and J 8 bases; nucleotides not matched to a gene: 7. The DNA for the CDR3 is TGTGCCAGCAGCTTGATAGGACAGGGGAAAGAAAAACTGTTTTTT. Protein sequence: CASSLIGQGKEKLFF.

This sequence joins TRBV11-3 and TRBJ2-1; D is unclear. The CDR3 has 16 residues. The V and J ends lost 5 bases and 0 bases respectively, with 14 bases between them. The germline V gene encodes CDR1 SGHNT and CDR2 YENEEA. CDR3 sequence (DNA): TGTGCCAGCAGCCCCCGGAGTCGGAGCTCCTACAATGAGCAGTTCTTC. Protein product: CASSPRSRSSYNEQFF.

The chain carries TRBV5-4 and TRBJ2-7; 8 bases agree with TRBD2. Trimming at V came to 0 bases and at J to 2 bases, leaving 4 bases not matched to a gene. The CDR3 contains 15 residues. Germline V gene lookup returns CDR1 SGHNT and CDR2 YYREEE (reference sequence). As DNA, the CDR3 is TGTGCCAGCAGCTTGGTTCGTAGCGGGGCCTACGAGCAGTACTTC. It translates to CASSLVRSGAYEQYF.

The CDR3 loop is CASSLDRANQPQHF. CDR3 nucleotides: TGCGCCAGCAGCTTAGACAGGGCCAATCAGCCCCAGCATTTT. The chain has TRBV5-1 and TRBJ1-5; the match to TRBD1 covers 7 bases. The length of the CDR3 is 14 residues. V lost 2 bases, J lost 3 bases, and 2 bases stayed unmatched. Germline CDR1 reads SGHRS; CDR2 reads YFSETQ. The complete variable domain, with remaining parts taken from reference TRBV5-1 and TRBJ1-5, reads KAGVTQTPRYLIKTRGQQVTLSCSPISGHRSVSWYQQTPGQGLQFLFEYFSETQRNKGNFPGRFSGRQFSNSRSEMNVSTLELGDSALYLCASSLDRANQPQHFGDGTRLSIL.

The chain joins TRBV20-1 to TRBJ2-1; D remains unclear. Germline CDR1 is DFQATT and CDR2 is SNEGSKA (reference sequence). This CDR3 has 11 amino acids. Deletions cut 1 base from V and 7 bases from J, with 5 bases between. CDR3 in DNA: TGCAGTGCTAGAGTAGTGAATGAGCAGTTCTTC. It specifies CSARVVNEQFF.

The chain employs TRBV11-2 and TRBJ1-1; D perhaps matches TRBD1 (5 bases). Between the trimmed V and J ends, which lost 4 bases and 6 bases, there was a span of 18 bases. The CDR3 extends over 15 amino acids. Germline values: CDR1 SGHAT, CDR2 FQNNGV. In DNA, the CDR3 is TGTGCCAGCAGCTCAATCGGAGTCAGGGTTCCTGAAGCTTTCTTT. This translates into CASSSIGVRVPEAFF.

This chain uses TRBV2 with TRBJ1-1, with D uncertain. This CDR3 contains 12 residues. Trimming took 6 bases from V and 1 from J, leaving 6 bases between them. CDR1 and CDR2 (germline): SNHLY, FYNNEI. The CDR3 here is CASSARNTEAFF. CDR3 bases: TGTGCCAGCAGCGCCAGGAACACTGAAGCTTTCTTT.

The chain uses TRBV6-5 and TRBJ1-2, with D perhaps TRBD1 (5 bases). This CDR3 region has 15 residues. V was trimmed by 0 bases and J by 8 bases, leaving 16 bases between them. Germline CDR1 is MNHEY and CDR2 is SVGAGI. In DNA, the CDR3 is TGTGCCAGCAGTTACTCGGAGGGACCGCTCGACGGCTACACCTTC. Protein: CASSYSEGPLDGYTF.

The chain employs TRBV2 and TRBJ2-5; TRBD2 agrees at 14 bases. V gave up 3 bases and J gave up 4 bases; unmatched junction bases: 1. Germline V lookup: CDR1 SNHLY, CDR2 FYNNEI. CDR3 size: 15 residues. The CDR3 spells CASSDGLAGGETQYF. The CDR3 DNA reads TGTGCCAGCAGTGACGGACTAGCGGGAGGAGAGACCCAGTACTTC.

The gene calls are TRBV28 and TRBJ1-2; D might be TRBD1 (6 bases). The CDR3 has 15 amino acids. The ends were cut back, 1 base at V and 6 bases at J, with 15 bases in the middle. Germline V gene sequence: CDR1 MDHEN, CDR2 SYDVKM. The CDR3 DNA is TGTGCCAGCAGTTTATCGGGCAGGGGTAGCCATGGCTACACCTTC. Protein: CASSLSGRGSHGYTF.

V and J are TRBV29-1 and TRBJ2-1, with 8 nucleotides matching TRBD1. Germline V gene lookup returns CDR1 SQVTM and CDR2 ANQGSEA. V was clipped by 7 bases and J by 4 bases; unmatched bases: 6. The CDR3 runs to 13 residues. CDR3 nucleotides: TGCAGCGCGGGGGACAGGAGTTACAATGAGCAGTTCTTC. Translating it yields CSAGDRSYNEQFF.

This chain connects TRBV9 to TRBJ2-1, with 7 bases aligning to TRBD2. There are 16 residues in the CDR3. Trimming at V came to 3 bases and at J to 2 bases, leaving 8 bases not matched to a gene. Per germline, CDR1 SGDLS and CDR2 YYNGEE. The CDR3 loop reads CASSGRLATPYNEQFF. CDR3 nucleotide sequence: TGTGCCAGCAGCGGCCGACTAGCCACCCCCTACAATGAGCAGTTCTTC. The whole variable domain, remainder taken from reference TRBV9 and TRBJ2-1, is DSGVTQTPKHLITATGQRVTLRCSPRSGDLSVYWYQQSLDQGLQFLIQYYNGEERAKGNILERFSAQQFPDLHSELNLSSLELGDSALYFCASSGRLATPYNEQFFGPGTRLTVL.

The genes are TRBV6-6 and TRBJ2-3, with 10 positions matching TRBD1. CDR3 size: 13 residues. Trimming took 10 bases from V and 6 from J; bases not matched to a gene: 7. Germline assignment: CDR1 MNHNY and CDR2 SVGAGI (reference sequence). The CDR3, as DNA: TGTGCCACCTTACCGGGACAGGGGGATACGCAGTATTTT. Translation: CATLPGQGDTQYF.

This clone was detected once. The chain employs TRBV15 and TRBJ1-1, with 7 bases matching TRBD1. With 0 bases clipped from V and 4 bases from J, the junction kept 2 bases outside the gene matches. Germline assignment: CDR1 LNHNV and CDR2 YYDKDF (reference sequence). This CDR3 is 14 amino acids long. The CDR3 coding sequence is TGTGCCACCAGCAGAGACCACAGGGGCACTGAAGCTTTCTTT. Amino acid sequence: CATSRDHRGTEAFF.

The chain recombines TRBV5-1 with TRBJ2-3; 7 nucleotides match TRBD2. CDR1 and CDR2 from the germline V gene are SGHRS and YFSETQ. The CDR3 length is 14 residues. The ends lost 0 bases at V and 4 bases at J; junction bases unmatched: 2. CDR3 nucleotides: TGCGCCAGCAGCTTGGAGGGAGGGCCAGATACGCAGTATTTT. Encoded protein: CASSLEGGPDTQYF.

The J gene is TRBJ1-2, the V gene TRBV6-5; 8 bases align to TRBD1. V trimming: 4 bases; J trimming: 4 bases; junction bases outside the gene matches: 8. Germline CDR1 and CDR2: MNHEY and SVGAGI. The CDR3 spans 15 residues. Written as DNA, the CDR3 is TGTGCCAGCAGTTTGACAGGGGAAGGGTTCTATGGCTACACCTTC. It encodes CASSLTGEGFYGYTF.